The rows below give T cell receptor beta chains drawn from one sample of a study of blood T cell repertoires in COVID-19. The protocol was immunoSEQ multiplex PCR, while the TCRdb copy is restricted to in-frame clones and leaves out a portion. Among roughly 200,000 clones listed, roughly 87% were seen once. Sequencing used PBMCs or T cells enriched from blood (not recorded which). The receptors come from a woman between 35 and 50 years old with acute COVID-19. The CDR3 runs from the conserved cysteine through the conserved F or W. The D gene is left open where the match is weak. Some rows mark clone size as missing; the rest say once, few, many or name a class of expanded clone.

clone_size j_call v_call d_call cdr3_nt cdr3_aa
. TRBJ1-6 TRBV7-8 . TGTGCCAGCAGCCTCAGGGGTTTTATTTCACCCCTCCACTTT CASSLRGFISPLHF
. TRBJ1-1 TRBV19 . TGTGCCAGTACCCCACGACAGAACACTGAAGCTTTCTTT CASTPRQNTEAFF
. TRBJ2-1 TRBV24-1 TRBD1 TGTGCCACCAGTGAGTCCGGGACAGGGCCTAATGAGCAGTTCTTC CATSESGTGPNEQFF
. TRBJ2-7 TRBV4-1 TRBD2 TGCGCCAGCAGCCATCTCGGACTAGCGGGAGCCAACGAGCAGTACTTC CASSHLGLAGANEQYF
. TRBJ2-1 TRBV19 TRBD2 TGTGCCAGTAGCCGGACTAGCGGGGGATACAATGAGCAGTTCTTC CASSRTSGGYNEQFF
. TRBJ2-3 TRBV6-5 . TGTGCCAGCAGGTTAGGGAGGGGGGGAGTAGATACGCAGTATTTT CASRLGRGGVDTQYF
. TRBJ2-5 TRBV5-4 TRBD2 TGTGCCAGCAGCCCGACCGGACTAGCCGAACAAGAGACCCAGTACTTC CASSPTGLAEQETQYF
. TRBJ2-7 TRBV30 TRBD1 TGTGCCTGGAGTAAGTCGGGGACAGGGAGGCAGCAGTACTTC CAWSKSGTGRQQYF
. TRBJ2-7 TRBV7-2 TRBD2 TGTGCCAGCAGCTTAACCGGGACTAGCGGGAGACCCGAGCAGTACTTC CASSLTGTSGRPEQYF
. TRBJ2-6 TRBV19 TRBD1 TGTGCCAGTACCTCGACAGGGTCCGGGAGGGCCAACGTCCTGACTTTC CASTSTGSGRANVLTF
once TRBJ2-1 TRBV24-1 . TGTGCCACCAGTGATTTGGACAGAAACGACAATGAGCAGTTCTTC CATSDLDRNDNEQFF
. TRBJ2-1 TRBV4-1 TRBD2 TGCGCCAGCAGCCAAGGACTAGCGGGACGAGACTACAATGAGCAGTTCTTC CASSQGLAGRDYNEQFF
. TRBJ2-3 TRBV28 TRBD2 TGTGCTTCCGGCGGGGGGGCCGGGGATACGCAGTATTTT CASGGGAGDTQYF
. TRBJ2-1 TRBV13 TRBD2 TGTGCCAGCAGCTTAGGGGGTCCCGGGACTAGCGGTTACAATGAGCAGTTCTTC CASSLGGPGTSGYNEQFF
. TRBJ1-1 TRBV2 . TGTGCCAGCAGTTTCGACAGAGGGAACACTGAAGCTTTCTTT CASSFDRGNTEAFF
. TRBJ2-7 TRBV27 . TGTGCCAGCAGTTTAGTTGGACACGGTCGCGAGCAGTACTTC CASSLVGHGREQYF
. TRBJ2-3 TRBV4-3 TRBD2 TGCGCCAGCAGCCAAACAACGGGGCTAGCGGGAGCAAGCACAGATACGCAGTATTTT CASSQTTGLAGASTDTQYF
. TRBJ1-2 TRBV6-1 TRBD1 TGTGCCAGCAGTGATCCCAAAACTGGCAGGGGGCCTGGCTACACCTTC CASSDPKTGRGPGYTF
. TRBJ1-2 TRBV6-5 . TGTGCCAGCACCCCAGGGAATACCTATGGCTACACCTTC CASTPGNTYGYTF
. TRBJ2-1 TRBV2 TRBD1 TGTGCCAGCAGTGAGTTAGACAGGGGGTTTGAGCAGTTCTTC CASSELDRGFEQFF
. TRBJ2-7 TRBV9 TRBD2 TGTGCCAGCAGCGTAGGGGTAGCGGGGTCGCGGGAGCAGTACTTC CASSVGVAGSREQYF
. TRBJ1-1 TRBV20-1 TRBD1 TGCAGTGCTATTGACAGGGCTCGCGGAATGAACACTGAAGCTTTCTTT CSAIDRARGMNTEAFF
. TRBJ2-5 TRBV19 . TGTGCCAGTAGTCCCATGGGGGCACAAGAGACCCAGTACTTC CASSPMGAQETQYF
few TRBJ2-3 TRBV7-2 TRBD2 TGTGCCAGCAGCTTGGGATCGTCGGGAGGAACCATGGATACGCAGTATTTT CASSLGSSGGTMDTQYF
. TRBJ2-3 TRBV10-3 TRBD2 TGTGCCATCAGTGAGGGGACTAGCGGGGGACAAAATACGCAGTATTTT CAISEGTSGGQNTQYF